Presented here are 19 T cell receptor beta chains from one specimen sequenced in a study of early T cells in non-severe SARS-CoV-2 infection. TCRdb reprocessed the 5' RACE reads via MiXCR and lists one record per CDR3 protein. Here the sample spans more than 75,000 distinct CDR3 sequences, 13% being singletons. Sample: whole blood. These receptors were collected from an adult who was a healthcare worker with PCR-confirmed SARS-CoV-2 infection or an uninfected control (not recorded which).

V gene TRBV19 combines with J gene TRBJ1-5; D remains ambiguous. CDR1 LNHDA and CDR2 SQIVND come from the germline V gene (reference sequence). This CDR3 comprises 14 residues. Trimming stripped 6 bases from V and 1 base from J, with 10 bases between. The CDR3 DNA follows: TGTGCCAGTAGGGAAGGACGGAGCAATCAGCCCCAGCATTTT. Amino acids: CASREGRSNQPQHF.

In this sample, this clonotype turned up a few times. The gene calls are TRBV6-6 and TRBJ2-3, with 8 bases fitting TRBD2. Germline CDR1 reads MNHNY; CDR2 reads SVGAGI (reference sequence). J lost 4 bases, V lost 5 bases, and 17 bases had no gene match. This CDR3 is built from 18 residues. The DNA of the CDR3 is TGTGCCAGCAGTCCATACCGCGGGGGGATAACACAATCAGATACGCAGTATTTT. This translates into CASSPYRGGITQSDTQYF.

Only a few counts were recorded for this clonotype. V is TRBV11-3 and J is TRBJ2-1, with 9 bases identical to TRBD1. This CDR3 spans 15 amino acids. The germline gives CDR1 SGHNT, CDR2 YENEEA. Trimming removed 4 bases from V and 7 bases from J; junction bases left unmatched: 8. This CDR3 is CASSSGQGTMNEQFF. Written as DNA, the CDR3 is TGTGCCAGCAGCTCGGGACAGGGTACGATGAATGAGCAGTTCTTC.

This clonotype was seen ten or more times. The rearrangement links TRBV7-6 to TRBJ1-3; TRBD1 is a possible D gene (5 bases). The V and J ends lost 5 bases and 6 bases respectively, with 14 bases between them. Per germline, CDR1 SGHVS and CDR2 FNYEAQ. The CDR3 sequence is 14 residues long. CDR3 sequence (DNA): TGTGCCAGCAGCCCTTCGACAGCAGAAAACACCATATATTTT. This gives the protein CASSPSTAENTIYF.

This clonotype was found a few times. This sequence joins TRBV28 and TRBJ1-5; 8 nucleotides match TRBD1. CDR1 MDHEN and CDR2 SYDVKM come from the germline V gene. After removal of 11 bases from V and 0 bases from J, the junction contained 9 bases not matched to a gene. CDR3 length: 15 amino acids. The CDR3 DNA follows: TGTGCCGGCCAGGGACAGGCATATAGCAATCAGCCCCAGCATTTT. This gives the protein CAGQGQAYSNQPQHF.

This clonotype was detected a few times. This chain joins TRBV19 and TRBJ2-1; no clear D gene. The germline V gene encodes CDR1 LNHDA and CDR2 SQIVND (reference sequence). This CDR3 spans 14 amino acids. V was cut by 6 bases and J by 6 bases, with 15 bases left in between. The CDR3 region is CASSPDPGGNEQFF. The CDR3, as DNA: TGTGCCAGTAGCCCTGACCCGGGTGGCAATGAGCAGTTCTTC.

The genes are TRBV5-1 and TRBJ2-2; unclear D gene. V gave up 1 base and J gave up 2 bases, with 12 bases separating them. In germline, CDR1 is SGHRS, CDR2 YFSETQ. There are 16 residues in the CDR3. The CDR3 DNA sequence: TGCGCCAGCAGCTTGAATGGTCCCTTAAACACCGGGGAGCTGTTTTTT. Translation gives CASSLNGPLNTGELFF. Full variable domain (outside the CDR3, taken from reference TRBV5-1 and TRBJ2-2): KAGVTQTPRYLIKTRGQQVTLSCSPISGHRSVSWYQQTPGQGLQFLFEYFSETQRNKGNFPGRFSGRQFSNSRSEMNVSTLELGDSALYLCASSLNGPLNTGELFFGEGSRLTVL.

There are a few counts of this clonotype. The chain joins TRBV7-9 to TRBJ2-5, with TRBD2 matching 8 bases. Per germline, CDR1 SEHNR and CDR2 FQNEAQ (reference sequence). CDR3 length: 15 residues. V shed 5 bases and J 4 bases; nucleotides not matched to a gene: 9. The DNA for the CDR3 is TGTGCCAGCAGCCCCCCAGTCCGGGGGGGAGAGACCCAGTACTTC. Its protein product is CASSPPVRGGETQYF.

In its sample, this clonotype was seen many times. The chain joins TRBV2 to TRBJ1-5, with TRBD1 matching 8 bases. V lost 8 bases, J lost 5 bases, and 8 bases stayed unmatched. This CDR3 comprises 14 residues. Germline V gene sequence: CDR1 SNHLY, CDR2 FYNNEI. Here the CDR3 DNA reads TGTGCCAGCGGTGGACAGGGCCTTTATCAGCCCCAGCATTTT. Translating gives CASGGQGLYQPQHF.

This clonotype has only a few counts. This chain links TRBV29-1 with TRBJ2-7, with 7 positions matching TRBD1. The CDR3 has 11 residues. The germline V gene has CDR1 SQVTM and CDR2 ANQGSEA. The V gene end was trimmed by 7 bases and the J gene end by 6 bases; junction bases not matched to a gene: 6. CDR3 DNA: TGCAGCGCACGGACAGGAGCCGAGCAGTACTTC. It codes for CSARTGAEQYF.

This clonotype was counted many times. The rearrangement uses TRBV19 and TRBJ1-5, with D possibly being TRBD1 (6 bases). V lost 9 bases, J lost 7 bases, and 19 bases lay in between. CDR1 is LNHDA, CDR2 SQIVND, per germline (reference sequence). The CDR3 length is 14 residues. The DNA for the CDR3 is TGTGCCAGCTCTGGACAGTCCTTTGACCAGCCCCAGCATTTT. It specifies CASSGQSFDQPQHF.

The chain couples TRBV7-6 to TRBJ2-7; D is ambiguous. The V gene lost 1 base and the J gene lost 0 bases, with 4 bases spanning the gap. CDR3 length: 13 amino acids. Germline V CDR1 and CDR2: SGHVS, FNYEAQ. CDR3 coding DNA: TGTGCCAGCAGCTTAGACCGCTCCTACGAGCAGTACTTC. Translated, it gives CASSLDRSYEQYF.

The table lists this clonotype with many counts. V usage is TRBV6-6 and J usage is TRBJ2-2; D may match TRBD1 or TRBD2 (5 bases each). V lost 2 bases to trimming and J lost 7 bases, with 11 bases between them. The germline CDR1 and CDR2 sequences are MNHNY and SVGAGI (reference sequence). The CDR3 sequence is 14 residues long. This chain's CDR3 is CASSYDGTVGELFF. The CDR3 coding sequence is TGTGCCAGCAGTTACGACGGGACGGTCGGGGAGCTGTTTTTT.

This clonotype was seen ten or more times. The chain is built from TRBV7-9 and TRBJ1-6, with D tentatively TRBD1 (5 bases). V dropped 5 bases and J dropped 8 bases, with 10 bases sitting between them. The germline CDR1 and CDR2 sequences are SEHNR and FQNEAQ (reference sequence). There are 13 residues in the CDR3. CDR3 in amino acids: CASSPTGDSPLHF. As DNA, the CDR3 is TGTGCCAGCAGCCCCACGGGGGATTCACCCCTCCACTTT.

The chain couples TRBV11-3 to TRBJ2-7, with TRBD1 as a possible D gene (5 bases). CDR3 size: 13 residues. The germline CDR1 and CDR2 sequences are SGHNT and YENEEA. Trimming took 5 bases from V and 5 from J, leaving 13 bases between them. The CDR3 region is CASSPGQGNEQYF. The CDR3 nucleotides are TGTGCCAGCAGCCCGGGCCAGGGAAACGAGCAGTACTTC.

This clonotype has a count of ten or more. V is TRBV6-6 and J is TRBJ2-5; TRBD2 aligns across 7 bases. CDR1 and CDR2 from the germline V gene are MNHNY and SVGAGI (reference sequence). The CDR3 has 13 amino acids. The J segment lost 5 bases and the V segment lost 8 bases, leaving 8 bases of the junction unmatched. The CDR3 nucleotides are TGTGCCAGCTCTACTAGGGAGGGGGAGACCCAGTACTTC. This gives the protein CASSTREGETQYF.

This sequence joins TRBV12-3 or TRBV12-4 and TRBJ1-2; D not certain. The CDR3 totals 15 residues. V was pared by 5 bases and J by 1 base, with 14 bases between. The CDR3 bases are TGTGCCAGCAGTGAGCAATTGTCTATTAACTATGGCTACACCTTC. It codes for CASSEQLSINYGYTF.

V gene TRBV18 combines with J gene TRBJ1-1; D is uncertain. The CDR3 is made up of 14 amino acids. Germline CDR1 reads KGHSH; CDR2 reads LQKENI. Trimming took off 6 bases at V and 0 bases at J, with 11 bases between the two ends. The CDR3 loop is CASSEPGVNTEAFF. Here the CDR3 DNA reads TGTGCCAGCTCCGAGCCCGGCGTGAACACTGAAGCTTTCTTT.

This clonotype was seen repeatedly, ten times or more. V and J are TRBV6-2 or TRBV6-3 and TRBJ1-6; perhaps TRBD1 as D (6 bases). There are 15 residues in the CDR3. CDR1 is MNHEY and CDR2 is SVGEGT in the germline V gene. Trimming pared 6 bases from V and 7 bases from J, leaving 16 bases between. Written as DNA, the CDR3 is TGTGCCAGCAGGGGCGGGGGCGCGTGGAATTCACCCCTCCACTTT. Protein product: CASRGGGAWNSPLHF.